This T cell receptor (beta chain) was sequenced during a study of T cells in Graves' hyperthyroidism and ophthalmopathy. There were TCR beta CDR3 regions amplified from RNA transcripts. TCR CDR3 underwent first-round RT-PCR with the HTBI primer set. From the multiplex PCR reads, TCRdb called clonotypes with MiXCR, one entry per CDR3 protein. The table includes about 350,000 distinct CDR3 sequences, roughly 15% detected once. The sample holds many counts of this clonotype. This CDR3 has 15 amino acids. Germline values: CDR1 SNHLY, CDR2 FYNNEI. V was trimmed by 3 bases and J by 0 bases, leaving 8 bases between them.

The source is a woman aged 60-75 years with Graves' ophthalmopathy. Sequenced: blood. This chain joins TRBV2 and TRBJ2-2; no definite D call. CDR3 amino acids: CASSDWLANTGELFF. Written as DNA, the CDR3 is TGTGCCAGCAGTGATTGGCTAGCGAACACCGGGGAGCTGTTTTTT.